This T cell receptor beta chain was profiled in a study of cytomegalovirus exposure and HLA in healthy donors. General study findings and limits: Under in vitro conditions, a few CMV-associated chains were confirmed as specific for CMV antigens.

Concerning this clone itself: Its antigen is currently unknown.

The protocol was immunoSEQ multiplex PCR, while the TCRdb copy is restricted to in-frame clones and leaves out a portion. Among about 89,000 clones listed, 84% were seen once. There are 16 residues in the CDR3. Among the 110 or so subjects of the validation cohort, separate from the roughly 670-subject first cohort, were the donors. The J gene is TRBJ2-5, the V gene TRBV21-1; TRBD2 is taken as the D call from the table, unchecked against the DNA. TRBV21-1 is tagged as a pseudogene. Source material: PBMCs. The receptor was isolated from a woman under 30 in good health and CMV-seropositive. The CDR3 loop is CASSKALPTSQETQYF. The DNA for the CDR3 is TGTGCCAGCAGCAAAGCACTACCAACGAGCCAAGAGACCCAGTACTTC.